This T cell receptor beta chain was obtained from a study of CD8 T cells in ankylosing spondylitis. This clonotype was seen more than once but under ten times. TCRdb called the 5' RACE reads again in MiXCR, with one record for every CDR3 protein. The table has 90,000 to 120,000 distinct CDR3 sequences, less than 25% seen once. The sequence derives from a male donor with ankylosing spondylitis. The sample was synovial fluid, either unsorted or a sorted T cell fraction (not recorded which).

Here the CDR3 DNA reads TGTGCCAGCAGCTTAGGTGACGCCAGGTTGGGCGGGGAGCTGTTTTTT. It specifies CASSLGDARLGGELFF. The chain carries TRBV7-8 and TRBJ2-2; D is unclear. Germline lookup yields CDR1 SGHVS and CDR2 FQNEAQ. This CDR3 has 16 residues. V dropped 1 base and J dropped 7 bases, with 16 bases sitting between them.